A single sample gave rise to the 5 T cell receptor beta chains below, sequenced in a study of Graves' ophthalmopathy and Graves' hyperthyroidism. For repertoire sequencing, the TCR beta CDR3 regions were amplified from RNA transcripts. The first-round RT-PCR employed HTBI primers together with the Qiagen OneStep RT-PCR kit. A multiplex PCR was then performed as the second round. Each CDR3 protein is one row after TCRdb ran MiXCR on the multiplex PCR reads. Of under 350,000 distinct CDR3 sequences in the sample, about a sixth were seen once. The sequenced material came from peripheral blood. These receptors were collected from an adult man with Graves' ophthalmopathy.

This clonotype was seen repeatedly, ten times or more. The V gene is TRBV20-1, the J gene TRBJ2-7; TRBD2 matches at 11 bases. This CDR3 contains 13 residues. With V trimmed by 6 bases and J by 3 bases, 4 bases remained unmatched. Per germline, CDR1 DFQATT and CDR2 SNEGSKA (reference sequence). The CDR3 sequence: CSALAGGGYEQYF. The CDR3 nucleotides read TGCAGTGCGTTAGCGGGAGGGGGCTACGAGCAGTACTTC.

This chain connects TRBV12-3 or TRBV12-4 to TRBJ1-1; D is undetermined. This CDR3 comprises 12 residues. V was pared by 2 bases and J by 8 bases, with 9 bases between. The DNA for the CDR3 is TGTGCCAGCAGTTTAATGGGCAGGGAAGCTTTCTTT. Amino acids: CASSLMGREAFF.

This clonotype occurred many times. The chain recombines TRBV4-1 with TRBJ2-5, with D perhaps TRBD2 (8 bases). Trimming pared 4 bases from V and 2 bases from J, leaving 14 bases between. The CDR3 spans 15 residues. Germline assignment: CDR1 MGHRA and CDR2 YSYEKL. CDR3 in amino acids: CASSLGRGQQETQYF. CDR3 DNA sequence: TGCGCCAGCAGCCTCGGGAGGGGGCAACAAGAGACCCAGTACTTC.

Many counts were recorded for this clonotype. The chain is built from TRBV15 and TRBJ2-7, with no clear D. Trimming shortened V by 5 bases and J by 3 bases, and 11 bases separated the two germline ends. The CDR3 loop spans 13 amino acids. The V gene's germline CDR1 is LNHNV and CDR2 YYDKDF (reference sequence). This CDR3 is CATSARQNYEQYF. Written as DNA, the CDR3 is TGTGCCACCAGCGCCCGACAAAACTACGAGCAGTACTTC.

The rearrangement links TRBV27 to TRBJ1-2; 8 positions match TRBD1. J gave up 7 bases and V 2 bases, and 6 bases lay outside the gene matches. Germline V CDR1 and CDR2: MNHEY, SMNVEV (reference sequence). The CDR3 length is 14 residues. The CDR3 coding sequence is TGTGCCAGCAGTTTACAGGGGGCAATGGGTGGCTACACCTTC. Translation: CASSLQGAMGGYTF.